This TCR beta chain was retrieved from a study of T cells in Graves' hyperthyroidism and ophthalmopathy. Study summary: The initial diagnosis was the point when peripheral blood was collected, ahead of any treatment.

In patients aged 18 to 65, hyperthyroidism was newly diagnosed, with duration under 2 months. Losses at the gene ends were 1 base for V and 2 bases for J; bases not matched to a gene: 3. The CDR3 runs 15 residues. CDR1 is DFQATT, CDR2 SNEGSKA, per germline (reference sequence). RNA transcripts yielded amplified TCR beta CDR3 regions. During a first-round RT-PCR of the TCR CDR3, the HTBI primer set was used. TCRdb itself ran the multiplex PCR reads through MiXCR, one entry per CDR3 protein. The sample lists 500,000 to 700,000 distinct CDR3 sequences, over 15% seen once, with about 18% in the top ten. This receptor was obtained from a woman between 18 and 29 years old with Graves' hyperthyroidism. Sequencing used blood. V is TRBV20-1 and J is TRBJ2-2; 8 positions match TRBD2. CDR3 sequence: CSARVAGINTGELFF. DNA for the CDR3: TGCAGTGCTAGAGTAGCGGGGATTAACACCGGGGAGCTGTTTTTT.